This TCR beta chain came from a study of CD8 T cells in Susac syndrome. This clonotype showed up just once. The V gene's germline CDR1 is SNHLY and CDR2 FYNNEI. The CDR3 contains 11 residues. The RNA, roughly 0.5 to 1 ug, was put through reverse transcription using random hexamers. MiXCR was run by TCRdb on the immunoSEQ multiplex PCR reads, yielding one entry per CDR3 protein. The sample lists roughly 200,000 distinct CDR3 sequences, 75% to 95% occurring once. The TCR sequence derives from a human donor with Susac syndrome. The V gene is TRBV2, the J gene TRBJ1-2, with D possibly matching TRBD1 (6 bases). Sequencing input: CD4+ T cells from PBMCs. The CDR3 spells CGGTSNYGYTF. The CDR3 bases are TGTGGGGGGACAAGTAACTATGGCTACACCTTC.